This is a list of T cell receptor beta chains from one sample in a study of regulatory T cells in long-lasting Graves disease. A single record per CDR3 protein comes from TCRdb applying MiXCR to the multiplex PCR reads. Of approximately 470,000 distinct CDR3 sequences in the sample, 20% to 25% are singletons; the top ten hold 6.5% to 8%. The input for sequencing was peripheral blood mononuclear cells (PBMCs), taken when the disease was refractory, from a patient treated with antithyroid drugs. These TCRs come from a female donor with Graves disease. Each CDR3 is given with its conserved first and last residue.

v_call: TRBV25-1
j_call: TRBJ1-6
cdr3_aa: CASHLGGANNSPLHF

v_call: TRBV24-1
j_call: TRBJ2-7
cdr3_aa: CATSDRNGQGTYEQYF

v_call: TRBV10-3
j_call: TRBJ2-3
cdr3_aa: CAISESGRDGTDTQYF

v_call: TRBV3-1
j_call: TRBJ2-2
cdr3_aa: CASSQELAGINTGELFF

v_call: TRBV28
j_call: TRBJ1-1
cdr3_aa: CASRIQAGGATEAFF

v_call: TRBV5-4
j_call: TRBJ2-7
cdr3_aa: CASSDSTNYEQYF

v_call: TRBV30
j_call: TRBJ1-1
cdr3_aa: CAWSVLKGGSSEAFF

v_call: TRBV6-1
j_call: TRBJ2-2
cdr3_aa: CASRPDLRTGELFF

v_call: TRBV7-6
j_call: TRBJ2-7
cdr3_aa: CASSSNDRGVHEQYF

v_call: TRBV3-1
j_call: TRBJ1-5
cdr3_aa: CASSQGIRGGEQPQHF

v_call: TRBV6-1
j_call: TRBJ2-2
cdr3_aa: CASSYKLRQSNTGELFF

v_call: TRBV6-1
j_call: TRBJ2-1
cdr3_aa: CASSDLTGGRDEQFF

v_call: TRBV7-8
j_call: TRBJ2-7
cdr3_aa: CASGLSASGSYEQYF

v_call: TRBV3-1
j_call: TRBJ1-4
cdr3_aa: CASSQDRTTGNEKLFF

v_call: TRBV7-6
j_call: TRBJ2-3
cdr3_aa: CASGPGVAEAQVTQYF

v_call: TRBV6-1
j_call: TRBJ2-7
cdr3_aa: CATEKRPPYEQYF

v_call: TRBV12-3/TRBV12-4
j_call: TRBJ2-7
cdr3_aa: CASSLNPYEQYF

v_call: TRBV28
j_call: TRBJ1-1
cdr3_aa: CASSFYDGGGTEAFF

v_call: TRBV30
j_call: TRBJ1-5
cdr3_aa: CAWSVGQRTNQPQHF

v_call: TRBV6-1
j_call: TRBJ1-5
cdr3_aa: CASRKLRGTGSNQPQHF

v_call: TRBV10-3
j_call: TRBJ1-1
cdr3_aa: CAITPSPKTGTEAFF

v_call: TRBV7-3
j_call: TRBJ1-1
cdr3_aa: CASSFGPGNTEAFF

v_call: TRBV28
j_call: TRBJ1-2
cdr3_aa: CASSLSLGGGYTF

v_call: TRBV5-1
j_call: TRBJ2-7
cdr3_aa: CASSLLSGSYEQYF

v_call: TRBV19
j_call: TRBJ2-2
cdr3_aa: CASSFRNGELFF

v_call: TRBV19
j_call: TRBJ2-6
cdr3_aa: CASTGTGANVLTF

v_call: TRBV7-9
j_call: TRBJ2-7
cdr3_aa: CASSTGTSGNLWQYF

v_call: TRBV5-1
j_call: TRBJ1-5
cdr3_aa: CASRRTLDQPQHF

v_call: TRBV5-4
j_call: TRBJ2-5
cdr3_aa: CASSKITQYQETQYF

v_call: TRBV12-3/TRBV12-4
j_call: TRBJ2-7
cdr3_aa: CASSLATGGGTYEQYF

v_call: TRBV6-2/TRBV6-3
j_call: TRBJ2-7
cdr3_aa: CASSKRFPPYEQYF

v_call: TRBV7-9
j_call: TRBJ2-7
cdr3_aa: CASSSNGYEQYF

v_call: TRBV20-1
j_call: TRBJ2-2
cdr3_aa: CSAHGTSGRNTGELFF

v_call: TRBV29-1
j_call: TRBJ1-1
cdr3_aa: CSVGRGSMNTEAFF

v_call: TRBV28
j_call: TRBJ1-4
cdr3_aa: CASSSGTGLNEKLFF

v_call: TRBV9
j_call: TRBJ2-2
cdr3_aa: CASSVRTSGAVTGELFF

v_call: TRBV2
j_call: TRBJ2-2
cdr3_aa: CASTGLGATGELFF

v_call: TRBV9
j_call: TRBJ2-1
cdr3_aa: CASSVELTSGNNEQFF

v_call: TRBV2
j_call: TRBJ2-6
cdr3_aa: CASSKAVPGANVLTF

v_call: TRBV12-3/TRBV12-4
j_call: TRBJ2-5
cdr3_aa: CASSLGSGSPQETQYF

v_call: TRBV7-8
j_call: TRBJ1-2
cdr3_aa: CASSRRTGFGYTF

v_call: TRBV30
j_call: TRBJ1-3
cdr3_aa: CAWSVSGRSSGNTIYF

v_call: TRBV6-1
j_call: TRBJ2-1
cdr3_aa: CASSGQYNEQFF

v_call: TRBV7-9
j_call: TRBJ2-5
cdr3_aa: CASSSPKRETQYF

v_call: TRBV7-9
j_call: TRBJ2-5
cdr3_aa: CASSPHRGQETQYF

v_call: TRBV19
j_call: TRBJ2-5
cdr3_aa: CASRDSGGETQYF

v_call: TRBV6-1
j_call: TRBJ1-1
cdr3_aa: CASSGYGTEAFF

v_call: TRBV7-9
j_call: TRBJ2-7
cdr3_aa: CASSLATGADEQYF

v_call: TRBV7-3
j_call: TRBJ2-2
cdr3_aa: CASSLTLGGADNTGELFF

v_call: TRBV19
j_call: TRBJ1-1
cdr3_aa: CASTLGPPGTEAFF

v_call: TRBV4-1
j_call: TRBJ1-5
cdr3_aa: CASSQGPDRNQPQHF

v_call: TRBV7-9
j_call: TRBJ2-1
cdr3_aa: CASSLEWSDEQFF

v_call: TRBV12-3/TRBV12-4
j_call: TRBJ2-7
cdr3_aa: CASSTTETHEQYF

v_call: TRBV5-8
j_call: TRBJ2-5
cdr3_aa: CASRTGLSQYF

v_call: TRBV19
j_call: TRBJ1-2
cdr3_aa: CASSIAPVAGQDYGYTF

v_call: TRBV4-3
j_call: TRBJ1-1
cdr3_aa: CASSQDIGQNTEAFF

v_call: TRBV6-1
j_call: TRBJ2-2
cdr3_aa: CASSTSSGRYTGELFF

v_call: TRBV7-2
j_call: TRBJ1-1
cdr3_aa: CASRHDGGTNTEAFF

v_call: TRBV27
j_call: TRBJ2-7
cdr3_aa: CASSFREGGYEQYF